This note documents a single TCR beta chain sequence. MiXCR, applied by TCRdb to the RT-PCR reads, yields one record per CDR3 protein. Of roughly 200,000 distinct CDR3 sequences listed, around 41% are singletons. The CDR3 extends over 15 amino acids. V lost 3 bases and J lost 8; bases outside the gene matches: 8. CDR1 is LGHNA and CDR2 is YNFKEQ in the germline V gene. The sample originates from a study of patients and donors after allogeneic stem cell transplantation. The TCR was taken from a human donor who was either an allogeneic HSCT recipient or a stem cell or donor lymphocyte infusion donor (not recorded which). It is not recorded whose cells these are; they may come from a transplant donor. The sequencing input was blood, either unsorted or a sorted T cell fraction (not recorded which). The rearrangement uses TRBV4-2 and TRBJ1-4; 8 bases are shared with TRBD1. CDR3 sequence: CASSQGGQAGEKLFF. For the CDR3, the DNA is TGTGCCAGCAGCCAGGGGGGACAGGCCGGCGAAAAACTGTTTTTT.